This T cell receptor beta chain is drawn from a study of blood T cell repertoires in COVID-19. Study in general: Both acute and convalescent COVID-19 samples were obtained from the United States, Italy and Spain. From T cells, B-cell-depleted T cells, or PBMCs came the material, which was cDNA or gDNA.

Per the study methods: Quantification of nucleated cells was approximated via reference gene primer amplification. Assay used: immunoSEQ multiplex PCR; TCRdb lists only in-frame clones, some missing. V and J calls and clone size are as listed in that table; D and trimming were resolved from the DNA. The data show 100,000 to 150,000 clones, with about four fifths seen just once and approximately 6.3% held by the top ten. This clonotype was obtained from an elderly man with active or convalescent COVID-19. Material for sequencing was peripheral blood.

The chain's CDR3 is CASIRGSGNTIYF. The CDR3 DNA is TGTGCCAGCATCAGGGGCTCTGGAAACACCATATATTTT. This sequence joins TRBV7-2 and TRBJ1-3; D is perhaps TRBD1 (6 bases). V lost 7 bases and J 0 bases, leaving 7 bases between the germline ends. The germline V gene encodes CDR1 SGHTA and CDR2 FQGNSA. CDR3 length equals 13 residues.